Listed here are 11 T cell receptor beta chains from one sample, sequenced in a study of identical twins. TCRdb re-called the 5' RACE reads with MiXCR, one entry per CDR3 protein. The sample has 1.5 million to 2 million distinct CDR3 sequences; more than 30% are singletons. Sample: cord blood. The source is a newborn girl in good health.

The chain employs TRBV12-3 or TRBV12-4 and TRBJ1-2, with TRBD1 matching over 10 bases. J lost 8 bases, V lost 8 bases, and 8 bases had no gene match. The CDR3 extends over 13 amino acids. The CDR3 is CASGTGANGGYTF. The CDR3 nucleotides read TGTGCCAGCGGGACAGGGGCCAACGGGGGCTACACCTTC.

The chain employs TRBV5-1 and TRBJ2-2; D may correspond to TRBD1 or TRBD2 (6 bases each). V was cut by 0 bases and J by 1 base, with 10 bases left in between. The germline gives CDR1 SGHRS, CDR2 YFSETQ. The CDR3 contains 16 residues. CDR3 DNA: TGCGCCAGCAGCTTGGAGGGGGGCCAGAACACCGGGGAGCTGTTTTTT. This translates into CASSLEGGQNTGELFF.

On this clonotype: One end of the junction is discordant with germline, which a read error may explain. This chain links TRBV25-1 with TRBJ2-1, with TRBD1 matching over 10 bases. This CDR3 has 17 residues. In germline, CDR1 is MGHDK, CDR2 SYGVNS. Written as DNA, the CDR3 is TGTGCCTGCAGTGAATGGAGGTGGGACAGGGGCCACAATGAGCAGTTCTTC. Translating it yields CACSEWRWDRGHNEQFF.

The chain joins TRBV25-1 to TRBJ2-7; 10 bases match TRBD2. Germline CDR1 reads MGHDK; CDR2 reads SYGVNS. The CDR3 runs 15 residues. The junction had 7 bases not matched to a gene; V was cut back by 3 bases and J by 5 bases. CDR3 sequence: CASSELAGVSDEQYF. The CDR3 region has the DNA TGTGCCAGCAGTGAGCTAGCGGGAGTTAGTGACGAGCAGTACTTC.

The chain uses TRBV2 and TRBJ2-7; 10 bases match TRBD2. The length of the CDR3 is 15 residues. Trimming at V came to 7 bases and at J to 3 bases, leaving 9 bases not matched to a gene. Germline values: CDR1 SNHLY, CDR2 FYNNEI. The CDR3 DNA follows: TGTGCCAGCAAATCGGCTAGCGGGGGCCGCTACGAGCAGTACTTC. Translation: CASKSASGGRYEQYF.

CDR3 loop: CAWSVPSSPYNEQFF. The CDR3 DNA follows: TGTGCCTGGAGTGTACCTAGCTCACCTTACAATGAGCAGTTCTTC. The gene calls are TRBV30 and TRBJ2-1; tentatively, D is TRBD2 (5 bases). There are 15 residues in the CDR3. Trimming took off 0 bases at V and 4 bases at J, with 13 bases between the two ends. The germline gives CDR1 GTSNPN, CDR2 SVGIG (reference sequence).

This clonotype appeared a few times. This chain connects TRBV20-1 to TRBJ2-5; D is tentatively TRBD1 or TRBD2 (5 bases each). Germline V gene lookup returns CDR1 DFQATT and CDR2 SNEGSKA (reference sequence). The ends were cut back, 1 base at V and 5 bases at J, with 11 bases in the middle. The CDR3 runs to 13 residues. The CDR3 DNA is TGCAGTGCTAGAGCGAGGGGATCGGAGACCCAGTACTTC. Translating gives CSARARGSETQYF.

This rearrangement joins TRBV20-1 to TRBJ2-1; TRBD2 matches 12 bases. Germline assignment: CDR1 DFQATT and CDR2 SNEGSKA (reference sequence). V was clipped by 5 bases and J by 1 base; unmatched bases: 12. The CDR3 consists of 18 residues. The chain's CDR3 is CSAPKLAGGRGSYNEQFF. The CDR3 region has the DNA TGCAGTGCTCCCAAACTAGCGGGAGGAAGAGGATCCTACAATGAGCAGTTCTTC.

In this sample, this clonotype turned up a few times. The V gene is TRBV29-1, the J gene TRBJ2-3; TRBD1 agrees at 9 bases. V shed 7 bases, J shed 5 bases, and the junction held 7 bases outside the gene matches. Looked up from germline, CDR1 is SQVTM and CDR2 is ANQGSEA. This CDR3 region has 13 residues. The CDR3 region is CSGGTGYGDTQYF. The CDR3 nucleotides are TGCAGCGGGGGGACAGGGTATGGAGATACGCAGTATTTT.

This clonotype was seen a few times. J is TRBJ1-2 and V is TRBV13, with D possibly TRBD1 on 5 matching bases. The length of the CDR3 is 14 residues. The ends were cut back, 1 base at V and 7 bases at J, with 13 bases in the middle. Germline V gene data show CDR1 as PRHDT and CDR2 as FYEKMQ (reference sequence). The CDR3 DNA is TGTGCCAGCAGCTTAGAAAGGGGTCAGGGTGGCTACACCTTC. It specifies CASSLERGQGGYTF.

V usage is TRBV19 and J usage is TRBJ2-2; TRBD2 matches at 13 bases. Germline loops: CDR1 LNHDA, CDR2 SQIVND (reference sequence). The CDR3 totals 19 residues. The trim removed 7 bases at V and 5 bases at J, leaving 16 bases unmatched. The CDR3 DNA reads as TGTGCCAGTATTCCATCCGGGACTAGCGGGATGAGGAGTACCGGGGAGCTGTTTTTT. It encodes CASIPSGTSGMRSTGELFF.